Below, 17 T cell receptor beta chains from the same sample are listed, as sequenced in a study of blood T cell repertoires in COVID-19. Repertoires were generated with immunoSEQ multiplex PCR, while TCRdb's copy carries only in-frame clones and drops some. The data hold about 440,000 clones, with approximately 88% observed a single time. The specimen sequenced was peripheral blood. The receptor set was obtained from a woman aged 50 to 65 with COVID-19, enrolled during active disease.

The chain uses TRBV5-6 and TRBJ1-2; 8 bases fit TRBD1. The length of the CDR3 is 15 residues. CDR1 and CDR2 (germline): SGHDT, YYEEEE. V dropped 0 bases and J dropped 4; count of bases not matched to a gene: 5. CDR3 amino acids: CASSLGLTGGYGYTF. The CDR3 bases are TGTGCCAGCAGCTTGGGGTTAACAGGGGGCTATGGCTACACCTTC.

V usage is TRBV12-5 and J usage is TRBJ2-5; a possible D gene is TRBD2 (5 bases). The germline gives CDR1 LGHNT, CDR2 FRNRAP. V lost 7 bases and J lost 5, with 14 bases in between. The CDR3 totals 13 residues. The CDR3 region has the DNA TGTGCTAGTGCGGACTCACCCCAGGAGACCCAGTACTTC. This sequence encodes CASADSPQETQYF.

The rearrangement links TRBV6-5 to TRBJ1-5, with 7 nucleotides matching TRBD1. This CDR3 is built from 14 residues. In germline, CDR1 is MNHEY, CDR2 SVGAGI. The V and J ends lost 7 bases and 4 bases, in that order; junction bases with no gene match: 7. CDR3 sequence (DNA): TGTGCCAGCAACACACAGGGGAATAATCAGCCCCAGCATTTT. It translates to CASNTQGNNQPQHF.

V and J are TRBV4-2 and TRBJ1-4; 10 nucleotides agree with TRBD1. The J segment lost 8 bases and the V segment lost 1 base, leaving 4 bases of the junction unmatched. Per germline, CDR1 LGHNA and CDR2 YNFKEQ. This CDR3 is built from 15 residues. In DNA, the CDR3 is TGTGCCAGCAGCCAAGGCGGACAGGGGGGCGAAAAACTGTTTTTT. Translated: CASSQGGQGGEKLFF.

As for this clone: Other DNA variants within this sample encode the same CDR3. This sequence joins TRBV27 and TRBJ2-7; tentative D call: TRBD2 (6 bases). CDR3 length: 12 residues. Trimming took off 2 bases at V and 6 bases at J, with 8 bases between the two ends. Per the germline V gene, CDR1 is MNHEY and CDR2 is SMNVEV (reference sequence). CDR3 nucleotides: TGTGCCAGCAGTTTAGGGGGAGGCGAGCAGTACTTC. Translated: CASSLGGGEQYF.

The V gene is TRBV27, the J gene TRBJ1-1; tentative D call: TRBD1 (6 bases). Germline CDR1 is MNHEY and CDR2 is SMNVEV (reference sequence). The CDR3 loop spans 13 amino acids. The germline V and J ends were trimmed by 7 bases and 7 bases, with 16 bases remaining between them. CDR3 sequence (DNA): TGTGCCAGCACCACAGGGTCAAGGAGTGAAGCTTTCTTT. It encodes CASTTGSRSEAFF.

The rearrangement joins TRBV29-1 to TRBJ1-2; 7 bases map to TRBD1. The ends lost 3 bases at V and 8 bases at J; junction bases unmatched: 9. This CDR3 is built from 13 residues. Per the germline V gene, CDR1 is SQVTM and CDR2 is ANQGSEA. The CDR3 DNA sequence: TGCAGCGTTGACCTACAGGGGTACGGCGGCTACACCTTC. Encoded protein: CSVDLQGYGGYTF.

The V call is TRBV3-1 (or the pseudogene TRBV3-2), the J call TRBJ2-7; D unclear. Trimming took 1 base from V and 3 from J, leaving 13 bases between them. Per the germline V gene, CDR1 is LGHDT and CDR2 is YNNKEL (reference sequence). This CDR3 spans 15 amino acids. This CDR3 is CASSQGHSRYYEQYF. As DNA, the CDR3 is TGTGCCAGCAGCCAAGGACATTCGAGATACTACGAGCAGTACTTC.

This chain joins TRBV3-1 (or the pseudogene TRBV3-2) and TRBJ1-2, with TRBD1 matching over 10 bases. Unmatched junction bases numbered 4, after V lost 4 bases and J lost 8 bases. The CDR3 length is 13 residues. Looked up from germline, CDR1 is LGHDT and CDR2 is YNNKEL (reference sequence). CDR3 sequence reads: CASSLPDRGGYTF. In DNA form, the CDR3 reads TGTGCCAGCAGCCTACCGGACAGGGGGGGCTACACCTTC.

The CDR3 DNA is TGCGCCAGCAGCCAAGAGTTCGGACTAGATCTGAGCGAGCAGTACTTC. This encodes CASSQEFGLDLSEQYF. The rearrangement joins TRBV4-1 to TRBJ2-7, with 7 nucleotides matching TRBD2. The CDR3 consists of 16 residues. CDR1 and CDR2 from the germline V gene are MGHRA and YSYEKL. V dropped 0 bases and J dropped 6; count of bases not matched to a gene: 11.

The chain links TRBV5-1 to TRBJ2-5; 7 bases align to TRBD1. Germline-derived CDR1 and CDR2 are SGHRS and YFSETQ. CDR3 length equals 14 residues. Trimming cost V 0 bases and J 5 bases; bases outside gene matches: 4. This chain's CDR3 is CASSLEGARETQYF. The DNA of the CDR3 is TGCGCCAGCAGCTTGGAGGGGGCGCGGGAGACCCAGTACTTC.

This clone was recorded only once. The chain links TRBV10-3 to TRBJ1-5, with no clear D. Per the germline V gene, CDR1 is ENHRY and CDR2 is SYGVKD. Trimming left V 4 bases short and J 6 bases short, with 7 bases between. The CDR3 is made up of 12 amino acids. The CDR3: CAISGGPQPQHF. DNA for the CDR3: TGTGCCATCAGTGGAGGGCCTCAGCCCCAGCATTTT.

The CDR3 here is CASSDVGGDSPEAFF. The CDR3 DNA reads as TGCGCCAGCAGTGACGTGGGAGGGGATAGCCCTGAAGCTTTCTTT. The rearrangement links TRBV10-1 to TRBJ1-1, with D possibly matching TRBD1 (5 bases). V dropped 3 bases and J dropped 6 bases, with 17 bases sitting between them. The CDR3 sequence is 15 residues long. The germline V gene encodes CDR1 WNHNN and CDR2 SYGVQD (reference sequence).

The V gene is TRBV19, the J gene TRBJ1-2; the D gene is possibly TRBD1 (5 bases). The CDR3 loop spans 14 amino acids. CDR1 is LNHDA, CDR2 SQIVND, per germline (reference sequence). Between the trimmed V and J ends, which lost 6 bases and 8 bases, there was a span of 19 bases. CDR3 in DNA: TGTGCCAGTAGGTCCCCGACAGTCCTTGGCGGCTACACCTTC. Amino acids: CASRSPTVLGGYTF.

The chain couples TRBV5-1 to TRBJ2-7; 11 positions match TRBD2. In germline, CDR1 is SGHRS, CDR2 YFSETQ. With V trimmed by 0 bases and J by 5 bases, 1 base remained unmatched. This CDR3 is built from 14 residues. The chain's CDR3 is CASSLGSGGDEQYF. CDR3 DNA sequence: TGCGCCAGCAGCTTGGGTAGCGGGGGGGACGAGCAGTACTTC.

Here the CDR3 DNA reads TGTGCCAGCAGCACGGTAGCGGGGGGGTGGCCGGATGAGCAGTTCTTC. It specifies CASSTVAGGWPDEQFF. This sequence joins TRBV4-2 and TRBJ2-1, with TRBD2 matching 11 bases. CDR1 LGHNA and CDR2 YNFKEQ come from the germline V gene. This CDR3 is 16 amino acids long. V dropped 5 bases and J dropped 8; count of bases not matched to a gene: 11.

This clone is a singleton in its sample. The chain recombines TRBV27 with TRBJ2-7, with a weak D call TRBD2 (6 bases). The germline gives CDR1 MNHEY, CDR2 SMNVEV (reference sequence). The CDR3 spans 14 residues. V gave up 7 bases and J gave up 6 bases, with 19 bases separating them. Here the CDR3 DNA reads TGTGCCAGCACCTCCCTCGGGAGCGGGCCCGAGCAGTACTTC. It specifies CASTSLGSGPEQYF.